This record covers a single T cell receptor beta chain. Other DNA sequences in the same sample also yield this CDR3. Trimming shortened V by 3 bases and J by 3 bases, and 8 bases separated the two germline ends. CDR3 length equals 13 residues. Repertoires were generated with immunoSEQ multiplex PCR, while TCRdb's copy carries only in-frame clones and drops some. This sample has 75,000 to 90,000 clones; 80% to 90% occur once, and the top ten carry about 12%. This entry comes from a study of T cell responses to AZD1222 COVID-19 vaccine. Specimen: peripheral blood, collected 28 days after the second AZD1222 dose. The TCR comes from an adult who received the AZD1222 COVID-19 vaccine. The chain couples TRBV12-3 or TRBV12-4 to TRBJ1-2; D gene uncertain. Here the CDR3 DNA reads TGTGCCAGCAGTTTTGTCCGGGACTATGGCTACACCTTC. Translating gives CASSFVRDYGYTF.